The rows below give T cell receptor beta chains drawn from one sample of a study of T cell repertoires in cytomegalovirus infection. TCRdb fed the reads into MiXCR, producing one record per CDR3 protein. Of some 350,000 distinct CDR3 sequences detected, roughly 20% appear once; the ten largest clones hold about 10%. Material for sequencing was PBMCs. The receptor set was obtained from a human donor in good health (CMV status not recorded). Some clones in this sample may be carry-over from other donors' samples. CDR3s include the opening cysteine and the closing phenylalanine or tryptophan. A D gene is named only where the DNA matches it firmly. Size tells how often a clone was seen (once, few, many) or the class of an expanded clone, and some rows leave it out.

size	D	V	J	CDR3	DNA
few	NA	TRBV12-3/TRBV12-4	TRBJ2-1	CASKGSTSEQFF	TGTGCCAGCAAGGGGTCCACCTCCGAGCAGTTCTTC
NA	NA	TRBV28	TRBJ1-4	CASTLQGGVEKLFF	TGTGCCAGCACCCTACAGGGTGGGGTCGAAAAACTGTTTTTT
NA	NA	TRBV7-2	TRBJ1-6	CASSLGPGAATNSPLHF	TGTGCCAGCAGCTTAGGTCCGGGGGCGGCCACAAATTCACCCCTCCACTTT
many	NA	TRBV12-3/TRBV12-4	TRBJ2-3	CASSFVRDTQYF	TGTGCCAGCAGTTTTGTGCGGGATACGCAGTATTTT
NA	TRBD1	TRBV28	TRBJ2-5	CASSSPRTGAFKETQYF	TGTGCCAGCAGTTCCCCCAGGACAGGGGCCTTTAAAGAGACCCAGTACTTC
NA	TRBD2	TRBV27	TRBJ2-7	CASAPFPAGGPHEQYF	TGTGCCAGCGCTCCCTTTCCAGCGGGAGGGCCGCACGAGCAGTACTTC
NA	NA	TRBV11-2	TRBJ2-7	CASSRYPYEQYF	TGTGCCAGCAGCCGTTATCCCTACGAGCAGTACTTC
few	TRBD2	TRBV7-2	TRBJ2-1	CASSPTDAGGGEQFF	TGTGCCAGCAGCCCGACGGACGCGGGGGGGGGCGAGCAGTTCTTC
NA	NA	TRBV10-3	TRBJ1-2	CAISESNASPYGYTF	TGTGCCATCAGTGAGTCGAACGCCTCACCCTATGGCTACACCTTC
few	NA	TRBV28	TRBJ1-1	CASSLWARGENTEAFF	TGTGCCAGCAGTTTATGGGCACGGGGGGAGAACACTGAAGCTTTCTTT
many	TRBD2	TRBV7-8	TRBJ2-1	CASFLSWGLAGRDEQFF	TGTGCCAGCTTCCTCAGTTGGGGACTAGCGGGCCGAGATGAGCAGTTCTTC
many	TRBD2	TRBV7-2	TRBJ2-7	CASSSLREVGYEQYF	TGTGCCAGCAGCTCCCTGCGGGAGGTCGGCTACGAGCAGTACTTC
NA	NA	TRBV27	TRBJ2-5	CASWDGETQYF	TGTGCCAGCTGGGACGGGGAGACCCAGTACTTC
many	TRBD2	TRBV7-8	TRBJ2-3	CASSTWTSGRTTDTQYF	TGTGCCAGCAGCACCTGGACTAGCGGGAGAACCACAGATACGCAGTATTTT
NA	NA	TRBV4-1	TRBJ2-1	CASSQPSDYNEQFF	TGCGCCAGCAGCCAACCTAGCGACTACAATGAGCAGTTCTTC
many	TRBD2	TRBV7-8	TRBJ2-5	CASSGLWTRRETQYF	TGTGCCAGCAGCGGACTATGGACTAGAAGGGAGACCCAGTACTTC
few	NA	TRBV7-8	TRBJ1-1	CASSLRYVNTEAFF	TGTGCCAGCAGCTTGCGATATGTGAACACTGAAGCTTTCTTT
few	TRBD1	TRBV6-6	TRBJ2-5	CASKDRKETQYF	TGTGCCAGCAAGGACAGGAAAGAGACCCAGTACTTC
NA	NA	TRBV6-5	TRBJ1-1	CASSYSNGNTEAFF	TGTGCCAGCAGTTACTCGAACGGGAACACTGAAGCTTTCTTT
once	NA	TRBV20-1	TRBJ2-1	CSAMVFLADLYNEQLF	TGCAGTGCTATGGTTTTCCTAGCTGACCTCTACAATGAGCAGTTATTC
NA	NA	TRBV4-1	TRBJ1-5	CASSQGQAEYQPQHF	TGCGCCAGCAGCCAAGGACAGGCAGAGTACCAGCCCCAGCATTTT
few	NA	TRBV7-7	TRBJ2-5	CASSPLVGVGETQYF	TGTGCCAGCAGCCCCCTAGTGGGGGTCGGAGAGACCCAGTACTTC
NA	TRBD2	TRBV6-5	TRBJ2-1	CASSTKLAEPYNEQFF	TGTGCCAGCAGTACAAAACTAGCGGAGCCGTACAATGAGCAGTTCTTC
many	TRBD1	TRBV7-2	TRBJ1-4	CASSLGQGNEKLFF	TGTGCCAGCAGCCTTGGACAGGGGAATGAAAAACTGTTTTTT
NA	NA	TRBV19	TRBJ1-1	CASDAGGRWNTEAFF	TGTGCCAGTGACGCGGGGGGGAGGTGGAACACTGAAGCTTTCTTT
many	NA	TRBV7-2	TRBJ1-5	CASSLARGLGGGNQPQHF	TGTGCCAGCAGCTTAGCCAGGGGCCTAGGGGGTGGCAATCAGCCCCAGCATTTT
few	NA	TRBV10-3	TRBJ2-7	CAISAGYEQYF	TGTGCCATCAGTGCGGGCTACGAGCAGTACTTC
few	NA	TRBV19	TRBJ2-7	CASSESEWSYEQYF	TGTGCCAGTAGCGAGAGCGAATGGTCCTACGAGCAGTACTTC
few	TRBD1	TRBV7-4	TRBJ1-6	CASSSGTGEGSPLHF	TGTGCCAGCAGCTCGGGGACAGGGGAGGGTTCACCCCTCCACTTT
NA	NA	TRBV6-2/TRBV6-3	TRBJ2-7	CASSYIDKGAYEQYF	TGTGCCAGCAGTTACATCGACAAGGGAGCTTACGAGCAGTACTTC
many	NA	TRBV6-2/TRBV6-3	TRBJ2-3	CASSYGPATDTQYF	TGTGCCAGCAGTTACGGGCCAGCCACAGATACGCAGTATTTT
many	NA	TRBV5-1	TRBJ2-3	CASLVDSSTDTQYF	TGCGCCAGCTTAGTGGACAGTAGCACAGATACGCAGTATTTT
NA	NA	TRBV6-6	TRBJ1-2	CASRPIQGGYGYTF	TGTGCCAGCAGACCGATTCAGGGAGGCTATGGCTACACCTTC
many	TRBD1	TRBV4-1	TRBJ2-7	CASSQDTGADGSYEQYF	TGCGCCAGCAGCCAAGATACAGGGGCAGACGGATCCTACGAGCAGTACTTC
many	NA	TRBV6-2/TRBV6-3	TRBJ1-2	CASSPTGTSINYGYTF	TGTGCCAGCAGCCCGACCGGGACATCTATTAACTATGGCTACACCTTC
NA	NA	TRBV5-6	TRBJ2-7	CASSFLEKTPYEQYF	TGTGCCAGCAGCTTCCTAGAAAAAACCCCCTACGAGCAGTACTTC
few	TRBD1	TRBV7-6	TRBJ1-1	CASSPRTGGLSLGTEAFF	TGTGCCAGCAGCCCCCGGACAGGGGGCCTTAGTTTGGGCACTGAAGCTTTCTTT
few	TRBD2	TRBV2	TRBJ2-1	CASSHGTSGDDEQFF	TGTGCCAGCAGTCATGGGACTAGCGGGGACGATGAGCAGTTCTTC
many	NA	TRBV7-2	TRBJ2-2	CASSSWGTGELFF	TGTGCCAGCAGCTCATGGGGCACCGGGGAGCTGTTTTTT